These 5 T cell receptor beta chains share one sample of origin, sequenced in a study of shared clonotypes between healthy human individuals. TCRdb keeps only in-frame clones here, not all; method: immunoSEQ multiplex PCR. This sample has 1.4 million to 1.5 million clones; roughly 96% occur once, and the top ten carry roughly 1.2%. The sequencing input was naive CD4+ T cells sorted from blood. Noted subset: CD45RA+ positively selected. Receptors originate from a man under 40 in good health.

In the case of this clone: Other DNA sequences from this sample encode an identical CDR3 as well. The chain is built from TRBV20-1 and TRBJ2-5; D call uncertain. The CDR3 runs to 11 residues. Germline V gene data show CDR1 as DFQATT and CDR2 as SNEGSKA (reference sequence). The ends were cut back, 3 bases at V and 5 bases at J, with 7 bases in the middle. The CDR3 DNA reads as TGCAGTGCTAGTAACGGCGAGACCCAGTACTTC. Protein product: CSASNGETQYF.

DNA for the CDR3: TGTGCCAGCAGCGTAGCAGGGGGCGCTTCAAACACTGAAGCTTTCTTT. Amino acids: CASSVAGGASNTEAFF. The chain combines TRBV9 with TRBJ1-1, with TRBD1 identical over 8 bases. CDR1 is SGDLS, CDR2 YYNGEE, per germline. After removal of 0 bases from V and 2 bases from J, the junction contained 6 bases not matched to a gene. This CDR3 spans 16 amino acids.

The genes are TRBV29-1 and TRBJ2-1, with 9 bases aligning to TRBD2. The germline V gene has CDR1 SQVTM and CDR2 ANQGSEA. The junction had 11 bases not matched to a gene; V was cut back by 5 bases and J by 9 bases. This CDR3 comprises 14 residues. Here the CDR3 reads CSVIAWREGGEQFF. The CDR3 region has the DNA TGCAGCGTTATAGCGTGGCGGGAGGGCGGTGAGCAGTTCTTC.

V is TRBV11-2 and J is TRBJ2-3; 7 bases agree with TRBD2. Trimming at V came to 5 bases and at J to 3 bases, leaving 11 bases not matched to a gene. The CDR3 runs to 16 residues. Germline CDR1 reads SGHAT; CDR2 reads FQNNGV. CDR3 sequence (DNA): TGTGCCAGCAGCCAAGCCTCTGGCGGGAGAACAGATACGCAGTATTTT. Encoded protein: CASSQASGGRTDTQYF.

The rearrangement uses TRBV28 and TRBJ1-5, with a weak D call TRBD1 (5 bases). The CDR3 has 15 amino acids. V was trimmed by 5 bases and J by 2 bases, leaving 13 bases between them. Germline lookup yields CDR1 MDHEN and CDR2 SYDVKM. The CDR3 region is CASSPRGHGNQPQHF. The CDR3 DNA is TGTGCCAGCAGTCCCCGGGGCCACGGCAATCAGCCCCAGCATTTT.